The 15 T cell receptor beta chains in this list originate from one sample, sequenced in a study of blood T cell repertoires in COVID-19. The assay was immunoSEQ multiplex PCR, and TCRdb's table has in-frame clones only and misses some. The table lists approximately 110,000 clones, just over 85% of them singletons, with 0.88% in the top ten. The sample consisted of peripheral blood. The receptors shown here come from a woman aged 45-59 years with active or convalescent COVID-19.

The V call is TRBV9, the J call TRBJ2-1, with 7 bases identical to TRBD1. The CDR3 has 15 amino acids. Per the germline V gene, CDR1 is SGDLS and CDR2 is YYNGEE. Trimming cost V 0 bases and J 9 bases; bases outside gene matches: 9. The CDR3 here is CASSVGNEPGGEQFF. CDR3 DNA sequence: TGTGCCAGCAGCGTAGGGAACGAACCAGGGGGTGAGCAGTTCTTC.

This sequence joins TRBV5-4 and TRBJ1-2; the D is unclear. The CDR3 runs to 13 residues. The ends were cut back, 2 bases at V and 4 bases at J, with 9 bases in the middle. Germline assignment: CDR1 SGHNT and CDR2 YYREEE (reference sequence). The CDR3 protein is CASSLAWSYGYTF. The CDR3, as DNA: TGTGCCAGCAGCTTAGCATGGAGCTATGGCTACACCTTC.

The CDR3 spells CASSSPRGETQYF. DNA for the CDR3: TGTGCCAGCAGTTCCCCCCGGGGGGAGACCCAGTACTTC. V is TRBV28 and J is TRBJ2-5; possible D gene TRBD2, 6 bases. Per the germline V gene, CDR1 is MDHEN and CDR2 is SYDVKM. This CDR3 region has 13 residues. The germline V and J ends were trimmed by 4 bases and 5 bases, with 11 bases remaining between them. Supplemented by reference TRBV28 and TRBJ2-5, the full variable domain reads DVKVTQSSRYLVKRTGEKVFLECVQDMDHENMFWYRQDPGLGLRLIYFSYDVKMKEKGDIPEGYSVSREKKERFSLILESASTNQTSMYLCASSSPRGETQYFGPGTRLLVL.

The V gene is TRBV5-4, the J gene TRBJ1-1; the D is unclear. V was clipped by 1 base and J by 1 base, with 5 bases between them. Germline V CDR1 and CDR2: SGHNT, YYREEE (reference sequence). There are 13 residues in the CDR3. The CDR3 loop is CASSLQENTEAFF. The CDR3 DNA is TGTGCCAGCAGCTTGCAGGAGAACACTGAAGCTTTCTTT.

The J gene is TRBJ2-1, the V gene TRBV27, with 9 bases that match TRBD2. Unmatched junction bases numbered 2, after V lost 4 bases and J lost 4 bases. Per germline, CDR1 MNHEY and CDR2 SMNVEV (reference sequence). The CDR3 is 14 amino acids. The CDR3 region is CASSSGLAYNEQFF. Here the CDR3 DNA reads TGTGCCAGCAGTTCGGGACTAGCTTACAATGAGCAGTTCTTC.

V gene TRBV15 combines with J gene TRBJ2-5, with a tentative D call TRBD2 (6 bases). Deletions cut 4 bases from V and 4 bases from J, with 19 bases between. This CDR3 comprises 16 residues. From germline, CDR1 is LNHNV and CDR2 YYDKDF (reference sequence). The CDR3: CATSTLLGGGRETQYF. DNA for the CDR3: TGTGCCACCAGCACCCTATTGGGGGGAGGAAGAGAGACCCAGTACTTC.

This chain uses TRBV6-5 with TRBJ1-1; D may be TRBD1 (5 bases). The length of the CDR3 is 14 residues. V was shortened by 0 bases and J by 5 bases, with 10 bases between the two germline ends. Per the germline V gene, CDR1 is MNHEY and CDR2 is SVGAGI. CDR3 amino acids: CASSYSAEGTEAFF. The CDR3 DNA follows: TGTGCCAGCAGTTACTCGGCGGAGGGGACTGAAGCTTTCTTT.

V is TRBV7-2 and J is TRBJ2-1; D might be TRBD2 (5 bases). The CDR3 is 17 residues long. Looked up from germline, CDR1 is SGHTA and CDR2 is FQGNSA. Trimming stripped 0 bases from V and 0 bases from J, with 12 bases between. Here the CDR3 DNA reads TGTGCCAGCAGCTTAGCCCTAGGACTGAGCTCCTACAATGAGCAGTTCTTC. It yields the protein CASSLALGLSSYNEQFF.

The chain couples TRBV28 to TRBJ1-2; 10 bases are shared with TRBD1. Looked up from germline, CDR1 is MDHEN and CDR2 is SYDVKM. This CDR3 spans 14 amino acids. V lost 8 bases to trimming and J lost 3 bases; unmatched junction nucleotides: 6. This CDR3 is CASAGTGEDYGYTF. The CDR3 region has the DNA TGTGCCAGCGCCGGGACAGGGGAAGACTATGGCTACACCTTC.

The chain combines TRBV14 with TRBJ2-3, with 13 bases that match TRBD2. The V gene's germline CDR1 is SGHDN and CDR2 FVKESK. The CDR3 consists of 19 residues. J lost 0 bases, V lost 2 bases, and 8 bases had no gene match. The CDR3 spells CASSQRGLAGMPSTDTQYF. CDR3 sequence (DNA): TGTGCCAGCAGCCAACGGGGACTAGCGGGAATGCCCAGCACAGATACGCAGTATTTT.

The chain couples TRBV27 to TRBJ2-5, with D possibly TRBD2 on 6 matching bases. The CDR3 spans 14 residues. V gave up 6 bases and J gave up 4 bases, with 15 bases separating them. The germline CDR1 and CDR2 sequences are MNHEY and SMNVEV (reference sequence). This CDR3 reads CASSPIGGRETQYF. For the CDR3, the DNA is TGTGCCAGCAGCCCGATAGGAGGGAGAGAGACCCAGTACTTC.

This rearrangement joins TRBV3-1 (or the pseudogene TRBV3-2) to TRBJ2-5; 9 bases are a match to TRBD1. Germline trimming cut 3 bases from V and 2 bases from J; bases unmatched to any gene: 7. The CDR3 consists of 16 residues. CDR1 and CDR2 (germline): LGHDT, YNNKEL (reference sequence). The DNA of the CDR3 is TGTGCCAGCAGCCAGGGCGGACAGGGGTCTCAAGAGACCCAGTACTTC. Protein product: CASSQGGQGSQETQYF.

This sequence joins TRBV10-3 and TRBJ1-1, with 7 bases that match TRBD1. Germline CDR1 and CDR2: ENHRY and SYGVKD. The CDR3 is 14 residues long. J lost 0 bases, V lost 4 bases, and 2 bases had no gene match. The CDR3: CAISGDRVNTEAFF. The CDR3 nucleotides are TGTGCCATCAGTGGAGACAGGGTGAACACTGAAGCTTTCTTT.

The gene calls are TRBV19 and TRBJ2-2; 8 nucleotides line up with TRBD2. CDR1 is LNHDA and CDR2 is SQIVND in the germline V gene (reference sequence). V was clipped by 4 bases and J by 7 bases; unmatched bases: 5. The CDR3 spans 14 residues. The CDR3 spells CASSRLAGNGELFF. DNA of the CDR3: TGTGCCAGTAGTAGGCTAGCGGGTAACGGGGAGCTGTTTTTT.

The J gene is TRBJ2-3, the V gene TRBV7-2; 7 bases map to TRBD2. This CDR3 has 12 amino acids. V shed 5 bases, J shed 10 bases, and the junction held 6 bases outside the gene matches. The germline gives CDR1 SGHTA, CDR2 FQGNSA. The CDR3 DNA reads TGTGCCAGCAGCATTAGCGGGTATGCGCAGTATTTT. It specifies CASSISGYAQYF.